A selection of T cell receptor beta chains follows, all from one sample in a study of blood T cell repertoires in COVID-19. Clones were sequenced by immunoSEQ multiplex PCR, and TCRdb holds only the in-frame ones, with some missing. The sample consists of hundreds of thousands of clones, over 65% of them appearing once. Sequenced input: peripheral blood. Receptors were obtained from a woman in her sixties or seventies with active or convalescent COVID-19. Each CDR3 is given with its conserved first and last residue. The order of the fields is CDR3 protein, V gene, J gene.

CASSLDRGGGIYEQYF	TRBV11-2	TRBJ2-7
CASSPPQGLAGVETQYF	TRBV18	TRBJ2-5
CASSPQREGGEQFF	TRBV6-6	TRBJ2-1
CASRGLAASYEQYF	TRBV2	TRBJ2-7
CASSLRSVRGSNQPQHF	TRBV27	TRBJ1-5
CATSDPGPDSQETQYF	TRBV24-1	TRBJ2-5
CASSSMSPGSYNEQFF	TRBV28	TRBJ2-1
CASSLGAGTTTIYF	TRBV5-1	TRBJ1-3
CASSLSRGGAETQYF	TRBV27	TRBJ2-5
CASSYSIGRGQPQHF	TRBV6-5	TRBJ1-5
CASSPPGQATYEQYF	TRBV27	TRBJ2-7
CALKKPNYGYTF	TRBV19	TRBJ1-2
CAWSVSFSYNEQFF	TRBV30	TRBJ2-1
CASSDGTSRGMETQYF	TRBV7-2	TRBJ2-5
CASSLPLLSGYTF	TRBV7-9	TRBJ1-2
CASSDRPGGVEQFF	TRBV6-1	TRBJ2-1
CASSIQGAVDEQYF	TRBV5-1	TRBJ2-7
CASSFPISGGDSYNEQFF	TRBV7-2	TRBJ2-1
CASIIPVTYEQYF	TRBV2	TRBJ2-7
CASSRDRVETQYF	TRBV7-2	TRBJ2-5
CASSLAVNEKLFF	TRBV19	TRBJ1-4
CASSSVVNSPLHF	TRBV7-3	TRBJ1-6
CASSLQGNEKLFF	TRBV19	TRBJ1-4
CASSFGGGTEAFF	TRBV12-3/TRBV12-4	TRBJ1-1
CSVPTAGANVLTF	TRBV29-1	TRBJ2-6
CASSQGTGQETQYF	TRBV3-1/TRBV3-2	TRBJ2-5
CASSNPRTGTLGNTIYF	TRBV5-1	TRBJ1-3
CASSQAVLSQPQHF	TRBV4-2	TRBJ1-5
CASSPQGNQPQHF	TRBV4-3	TRBJ1-5
CASSLDYYEQYF	TRBV5-1	TRBJ2-7
CASSLARTSDTDTQYF	TRBV7-2	TRBJ2-3
CASSPAVGTDTQYF	TRBV7-8	TRBJ2-3
CASNTVGFGGDYAEAFF	TRBV19	TRBJ1-1
CASSLGWTGETQYF	TRBV7-2	TRBJ2-5
CASSSNTGTEDF	TRBV7-8	TRBJ1-3
CASRRQAPNTEAFF	TRBV6-6	TRBJ1-1
CASSSSPTWETSGREETQYF	TRBV13	TRBJ2-5
CASSRGLAVLTDTQYF	TRBV5-4	TRBJ2-3